This TCR beta chain comes out of a study of spatial heterogeneity in lung cancer. General observations from the study: For expanded intratumoral alpha and beta TCRs, counts tracked tumor mutation counts.

TCRdb independently ran MiXCR on the 5' RACE reads; one entry per CDR3 protein. The repertoire consists of about 3,000 distinct CDR3 sequences, with nearly 6.5% occurring once and the leading ten covering about 9%. By share of the sample, this clonotype is medium-sized. What it binds is unknown. Time point meaning: sample taken at primary tumor resection. The sequenced material consisted of unsorted whole RNA from tumor, nontumor lung or frozen PBMC. This receptor was taken from a male donor with early-stage non-small cell lung cancer. The specimen comprised lung tumor tissue, sampled at surgery.

The CDR3 bases are TGTGCCAGCAGCGCCTTTCCCTCAGGGTACGAGCAGTACTTC. Translated: CASSAFPSGYEQYF. The V gene is TRBV7-2, the J gene TRBJ2-7, with D maybe TRBD1 (5 bases). The germline gives CDR1 SGHTA, CDR2 FQGNSA. The CDR3 totals 14 residues. The germline V and J ends were trimmed by 5 bases and 4 bases, with 15 bases remaining between them. Full variable domain (outside the CDR3, taken from reference TRBV7-2 and TRBJ2-7): GAGVSQSPSNKVTEKGKDVELRCDPISGHTALYWYRQSLGQGLEFLIYFQGNSAPDKSGLPSDRFSAERTGGSVSTLTIQRTQQEDSAVYLCASSAFPSGYEQYFGPGTRLTVT.